These 14 T cell receptor beta chains came from one sample sequenced in a study of control samples from healthy donors and cancer patients. Measured with immunoSEQ multiplex PCR; TCRdb has only the in-frame clones, and not every one. The data show about 150,000 clones, about 91% seen once. Sequencing was performed on blood. The receptors derive from a woman aged 40 to 55 in good health.

The CDR3 here is CASSGQGSSYNSPLHF. CDR3 bases: TGCGCCAGCAGCGGACAGGGATCCTCCTATAATTCACCCCTCCACTTT. The chain joins TRBV5-1 to TRBJ1-6; 8 positions match TRBD1. There are 16 residues in the CDR3. Germline V gene sequence: CDR1 SGHRS, CDR2 YFSETQ. V lost 4 bases to trimming and J lost 0 bases; unmatched junction nucleotides: 3.

This clone was seen a handful of times. V and J are TRBV6-5 and TRBJ1-5; D remains ambiguous. The CDR3 totals 14 residues. Trimming left V 5 bases short and J 1 base short, with 9 bases between. The germline CDR1 and CDR2 sequences are MNHEY and SVGAGI. Written as DNA, the CDR3 is TGTGCCAGCAGTCCGCTAGAGAGCAATCAGCCCCAGCATTTT. Translation gives CASSPLESNQPQHF.

The J gene is TRBJ1-1, the V gene TRBV5-1; D is uncertain. CDR1 is SGHRS and CDR2 is YFSETQ in the germline V gene. The CDR3 loop spans 15 amino acids. Trimming left V 0 bases short and J 2 bases short, with 11 bases between. The CDR3 DNA reads TGCGCCAGCAGCTTGGAGGCCGGCTTTAACACTGAAGCTTTCTTT. Its protein product is CASSLEAGFNTEAFF. The full variable domain, completed using reference TRBV5-1 and TRBJ1-1, is KAGVTQTPRYLIKTRGQQVTLSCSPISGHRSVSWYQQTPGQGLQFLFEYFSETQRNKGNFPGRFSGRQFSNSRSEMNVSTLELGDSALYLCASSLEAGFNTEAFFGQGTRLTVV.

The gene calls are TRBV7-8 and TRBJ2-5, with 7 bases fitting TRBD1. J lost 5 bases, V lost 1 base, and 10 bases had no gene match. Germline values: CDR1 SGHVS, CDR2 FQNEAQ. The CDR3 is 16 residues long. The CDR3 loop reads CASSLVADRPTETQYF. DNA of the CDR3: TGTGCCAGCAGCTTAGTTGCGGACAGGCCAACCGAGACCCAGTACTTC.

Only a few counts were recorded for this clone. The chain carries TRBV11-3 and TRBJ2-1, with 8 bases aligning to TRBD1. The V and J ends lost 0 bases and 9 bases, in that order; junction bases with no gene match: 4. Looked up from germline, CDR1 is SGHNT and CDR2 is YENEEA. The length of the CDR3 is 14 residues. For the CDR3, the DNA is TGTGCCAGCAGCTTAGATGGACAGGGTGGTGAGCAGTTCTTC. It encodes CASSLDGQGGEQFF. Together with reference TRBV11-3 and TRBJ2-1, the CDR3 gives the full variable domain: EAGVVQSPRYKIIEKKQPVAFWCNPISGHNTLYWYLQNLGQGPELLIRYENEEAVDDSQLPKDRFSAERLKGVDSTLKIQPAELGDSAVYLCASSLDGQGGEQFFGPGTRLTVL.

The V gene is TRBV5-6, the J gene TRBJ1-5; TRBD1 is a possible D gene (6 bases). Trimming stripped 0 bases from V and 5 bases from J, with 9 bases between. The CDR3 loop spans 14 amino acids. CDR1 SGHDT and CDR2 YYEEEE come from the germline V gene. CDR3 DNA: TGTGCCAGCAGCTTGGCAGGGGCCCATCAGCCCCAGCATTTT. Protein: CASSLAGAHQPQHF.

The chain links TRBV10-3 to TRBJ1-1, with 11 bases identical to TRBD1. With 5 bases clipped from V and 0 bases from J, the junction kept 2 bases outside the gene matches. This CDR3 is built from 15 residues. The germline V gene has CDR1 ENHRY and CDR2 SYGVKD. CDR3 DNA sequence: TGTGCCATCAGTCGGACAGGGGGCTTGAACACTGAAGCTTTCTTT. Translated: CAISRTGGLNTEAFF.

The chain couples TRBV6-5 to TRBJ1-6; D is unclear. The CDR3 covers 13 residues. CDR1 and CDR2 (germline): MNHEY, SVGAGI. The V gene lost 0 bases and the J gene lost 7 bases, with 4 bases spanning the gap. CDR3 nucleotides: TGTGCCAGCAGTTACTCACAGAATTCACCCCTCCACTTT. Its protein is CASSYSQNSPLHF.

The chain has TRBV12-3 or TRBV12-4 and TRBJ1-2, with a tentative D call TRBD1 (5 bases). V was cut by 1 base and J by 4 bases, with 7 bases left in between. This CDR3 comprises 13 residues. This CDR3 reads CASSLVTAYGYTF. The CDR3 nucleotides read TGTGCCAGCAGTTTAGTGACAGCCTATGGCTACACCTTC.

The chain links TRBV28 to TRBJ1-2; TRBD1 aligns across 12 bases. J gave up 4 bases and V 5 bases, and 8 bases lay outside the gene matches. The CDR3 extends over 16 amino acids. Germline CDR1 is MDHEN and CDR2 is SYDVKM. CDR3 sequence: CASSKGTGGLFYGYTF. The CDR3 DNA reads as TGTGCCAGCAGTAAAGGGACAGGGGGCTTGTTCTATGGCTACACCTTC.

The genes are TRBV1 and TRBJ2-3. TRBV1 has pseudogene status. The CDR3 runs 15 residues. CDR3: CTSSQDFLWTWTQYF. In nucleotides, the CDR3 is TGCACCAGCAGCCAAGATTTCCTATGGACGTGGACGCAGTATTTT.

The J gene is TRBJ2-2, the V gene TRBV7-6, with 9 bases lining up with TRBD2. In germline, CDR1 is SGHVS, CDR2 FNYEAQ. This CDR3 contains 18 residues. V shed 1 base, J shed 5 bases, and the junction held 11 bases outside the gene matches. CDR3 residues: CASSLEGGGGAGTGELFF. CDR3 nucleotide sequence: TGTGCCAGCAGCTTAGAAGGCGGCGGGGGGGCCGGAACCGGGGAGCTGTTTTTT.

The V and J genes are TRBV14 and TRBJ1-1; D is undetermined. The CDR3 length is 16 residues. From germline, CDR1 is SGHDN and CDR2 FVKESK. V was clipped by 0 bases and J by 1 base, with 12 bases between them. CDR3 protein: CASSQDGLWGNTEAFF. The CDR3 nucleotides are TGTGCCAGCAGCCAAGATGGGCTTTGGGGGAACACTGAAGCTTTCTTT.

The rearrangement links TRBV7-2 to TRBJ2-1; 13 bases map to TRBD2. This CDR3 has 17 residues. The ends lost 4 bases at V and 6 bases at J; junction bases unmatched: 9. The germline V gene encodes CDR1 SGHTA and CDR2 FQGNSA. The CDR3 spells CASSSNLLAGGLNEQFF. The DNA of the CDR3 is TGTGCCAGCAGCTCCAATTTACTAGCGGGGGGGCTCAATGAGCAGTTCTTC.